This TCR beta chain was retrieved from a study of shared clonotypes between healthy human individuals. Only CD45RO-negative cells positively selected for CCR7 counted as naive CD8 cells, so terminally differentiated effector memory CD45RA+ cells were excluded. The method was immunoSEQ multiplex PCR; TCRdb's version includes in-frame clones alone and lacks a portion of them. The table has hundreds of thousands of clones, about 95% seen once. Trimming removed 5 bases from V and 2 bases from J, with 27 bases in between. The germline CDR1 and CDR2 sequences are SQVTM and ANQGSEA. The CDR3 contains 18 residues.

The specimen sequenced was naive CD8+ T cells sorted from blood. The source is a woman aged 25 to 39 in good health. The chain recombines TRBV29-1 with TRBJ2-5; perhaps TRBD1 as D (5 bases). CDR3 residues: CSVSRPSGYQWKQETQYF. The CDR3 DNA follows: TGCAGCGTTTCTCGGCCATCAGGGTATCAGTGGAAGCAAGAGACCCAGTACTTC.